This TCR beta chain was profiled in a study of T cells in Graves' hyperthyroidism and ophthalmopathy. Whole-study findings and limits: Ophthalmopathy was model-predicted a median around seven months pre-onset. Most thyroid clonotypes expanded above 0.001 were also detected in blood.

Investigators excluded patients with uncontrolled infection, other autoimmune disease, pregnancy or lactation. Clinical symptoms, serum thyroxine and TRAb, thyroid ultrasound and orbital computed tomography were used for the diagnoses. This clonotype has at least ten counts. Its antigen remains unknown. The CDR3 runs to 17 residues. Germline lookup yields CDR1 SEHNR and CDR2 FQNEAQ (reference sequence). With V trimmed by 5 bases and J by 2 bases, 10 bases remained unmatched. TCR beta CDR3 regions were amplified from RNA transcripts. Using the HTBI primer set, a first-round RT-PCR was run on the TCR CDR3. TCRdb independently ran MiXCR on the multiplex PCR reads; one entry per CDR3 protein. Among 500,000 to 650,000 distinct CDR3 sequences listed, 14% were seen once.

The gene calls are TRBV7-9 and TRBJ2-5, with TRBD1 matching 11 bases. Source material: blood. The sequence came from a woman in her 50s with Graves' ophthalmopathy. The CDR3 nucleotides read TGTGCCAGCAGCCCCCGTCCTGGGACAGGGGGACAAGAGACCCAGTACTTC. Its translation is CASSPRPGTGGQETQYF.